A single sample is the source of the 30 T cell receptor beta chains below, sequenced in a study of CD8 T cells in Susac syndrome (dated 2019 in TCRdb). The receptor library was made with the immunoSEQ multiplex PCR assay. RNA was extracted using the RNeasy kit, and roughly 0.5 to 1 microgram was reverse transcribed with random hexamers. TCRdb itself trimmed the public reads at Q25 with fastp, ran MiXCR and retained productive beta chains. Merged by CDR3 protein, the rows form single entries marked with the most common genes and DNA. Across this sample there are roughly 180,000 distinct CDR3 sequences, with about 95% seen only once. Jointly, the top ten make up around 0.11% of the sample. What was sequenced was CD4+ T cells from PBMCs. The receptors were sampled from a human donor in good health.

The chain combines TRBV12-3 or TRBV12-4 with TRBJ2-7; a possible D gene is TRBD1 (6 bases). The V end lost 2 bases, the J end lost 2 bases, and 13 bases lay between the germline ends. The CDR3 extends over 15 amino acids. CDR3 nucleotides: TGTGCCAGCAGTTTACCCCGGGACATGCCCTACGAGCAGTACTTC. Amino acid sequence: CASSLPRDMPYEQYF.

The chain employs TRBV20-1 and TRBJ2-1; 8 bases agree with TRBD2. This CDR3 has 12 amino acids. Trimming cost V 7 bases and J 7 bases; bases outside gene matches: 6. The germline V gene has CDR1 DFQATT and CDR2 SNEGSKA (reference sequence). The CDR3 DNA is TGCAGTGTCGATGAGCGGGAGAATGAGCAGTTCTTC. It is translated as CSVDERENEQFF.

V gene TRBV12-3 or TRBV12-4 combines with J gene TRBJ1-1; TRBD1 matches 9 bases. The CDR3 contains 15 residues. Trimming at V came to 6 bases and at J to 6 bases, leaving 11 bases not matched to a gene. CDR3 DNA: TGTGCCAGCAGCCCTGGACAGGGGAGTTTGGCTGAAGCTTTCTTT. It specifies CASSPGQGSLAEAFF.

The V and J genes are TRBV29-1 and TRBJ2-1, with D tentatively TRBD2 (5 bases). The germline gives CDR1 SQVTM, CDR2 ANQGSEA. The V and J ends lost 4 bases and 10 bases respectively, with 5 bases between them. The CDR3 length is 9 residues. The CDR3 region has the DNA TGCAGCGTTGGGAGGGAGCAGTTCTTC. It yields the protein CSVGREQFF.

CDR3 loop: CASLPGQIYEQYF. The CDR3 coding sequence is TGTGCCAGCCTGCCGGGTCAAATCTACGAGCAGTACTTC. The gene calls are TRBV2 and TRBJ2-7; the D is unclear. This CDR3 comprises 13 residues. V shed 8 bases and J shed 3 bases, with 14 bases lying between them. The germline V gene encodes CDR1 SNHLY and CDR2 FYNNEI. Full variable domain (missing parts from reference TRBV2 and TRBJ2-7): EPEVTQTPSHQVTQMGQEVILRCVPISNHLYFYWYRQILGQKVEFLVSFYNNEISEKSEIFDDQFSVERPDGSNFTLKIRSTKLEDSAMYFCASLPGQIYEQYFGPGTRLTVT.

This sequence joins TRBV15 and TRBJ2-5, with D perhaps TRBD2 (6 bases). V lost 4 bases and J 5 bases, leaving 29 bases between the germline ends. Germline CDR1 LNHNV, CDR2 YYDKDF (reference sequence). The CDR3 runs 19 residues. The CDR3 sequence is CATSKQGIGGAPRGETQYF. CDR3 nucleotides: TGTGCCACCAGCAAGCAAGGCATTGGGGGAGCACCCCGGGGGGAGACCCAGTACTTC.

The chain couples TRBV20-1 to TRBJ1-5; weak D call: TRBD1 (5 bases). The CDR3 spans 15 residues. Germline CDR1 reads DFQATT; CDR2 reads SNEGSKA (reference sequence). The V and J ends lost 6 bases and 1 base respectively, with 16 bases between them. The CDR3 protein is CSAPAGGTSNQPQHF. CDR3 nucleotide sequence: TGCAGTGCCCCTGCGGGGGGGACGAGCAATCAGCCCCAGCATTTT.

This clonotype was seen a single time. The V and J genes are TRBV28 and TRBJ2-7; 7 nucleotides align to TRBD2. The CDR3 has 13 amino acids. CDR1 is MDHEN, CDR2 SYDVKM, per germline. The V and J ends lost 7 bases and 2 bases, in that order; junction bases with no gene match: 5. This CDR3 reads CASNRAGAYEQYF. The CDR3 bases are TGTGCCAGCAATCGGGCGGGAGCCTACGAGCAGTACTTC.

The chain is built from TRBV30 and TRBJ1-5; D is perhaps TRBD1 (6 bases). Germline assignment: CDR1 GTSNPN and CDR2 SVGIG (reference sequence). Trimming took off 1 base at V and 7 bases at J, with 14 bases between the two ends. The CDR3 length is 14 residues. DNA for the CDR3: TGTGCCTGGAGTGGGGGGGCAGTAGCACAGCCCCAGCATTTT. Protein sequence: CAWSGGAVAQPQHF.

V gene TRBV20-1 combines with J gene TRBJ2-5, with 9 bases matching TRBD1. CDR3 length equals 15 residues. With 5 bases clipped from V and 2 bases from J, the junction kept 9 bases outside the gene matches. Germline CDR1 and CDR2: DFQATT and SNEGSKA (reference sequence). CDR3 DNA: TGCAGTGCTCGTCGACAGGGGGGAACGCAAGAGACCCAGTACTTC. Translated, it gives CSARRQGGTQETQYF.

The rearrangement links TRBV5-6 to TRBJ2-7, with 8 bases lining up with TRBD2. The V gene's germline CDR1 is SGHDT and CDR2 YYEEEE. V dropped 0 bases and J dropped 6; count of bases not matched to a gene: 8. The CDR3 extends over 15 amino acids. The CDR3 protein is CASSLEGGSGTEQYF. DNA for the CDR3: TGTGCCAGCAGCTTGGAGGGAGGTAGCGGGACCGAGCAGTACTTC.

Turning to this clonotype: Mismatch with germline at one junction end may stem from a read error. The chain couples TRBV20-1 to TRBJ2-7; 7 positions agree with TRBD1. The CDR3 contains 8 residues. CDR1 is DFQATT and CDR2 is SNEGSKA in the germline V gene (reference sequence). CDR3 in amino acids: CSVDRENF. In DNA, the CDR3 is TGCAGTGTTGACAGGGAAAACTTC.

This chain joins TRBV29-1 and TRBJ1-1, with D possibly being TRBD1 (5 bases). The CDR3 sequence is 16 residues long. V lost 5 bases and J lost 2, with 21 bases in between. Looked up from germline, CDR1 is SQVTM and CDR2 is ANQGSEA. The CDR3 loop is CSVTQGTFVVNTEAFF. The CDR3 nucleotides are TGCAGCGTTACGCAGGGTACGTTTGTTGTTAACACTGAAGCTTTCTTT. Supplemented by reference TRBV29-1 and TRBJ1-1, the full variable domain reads SAVISQKPSRDICQRGTSLTIQCQVDSQVTMMFWYRQQPGQSLTLIATANQGSEATYESGFVIDKFPISRPNLTFSTLTVSNMSPEDSSIYLCSVTQGTFVVNTEAFFGQGTRLTVV.

The CDR3: CAWSVTPTGELFF. The CDR3 DNA reads TGTGCCTGGAGTGTAACCCCCACCGGGGAGCTGTTTTTT. The chain carries TRBV30 and TRBJ2-2; D is uncertain. Germline CDR1 and CDR2: GTSNPN and SVGIG (reference sequence). CDR3 length: 13 residues. V was clipped by 0 bases and J by 4 bases, with 6 bases between them.

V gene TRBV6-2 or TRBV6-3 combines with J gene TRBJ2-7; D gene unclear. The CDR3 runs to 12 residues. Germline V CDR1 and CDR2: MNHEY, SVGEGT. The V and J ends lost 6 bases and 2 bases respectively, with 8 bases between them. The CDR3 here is CASRYSTYEQYF. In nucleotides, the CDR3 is TGTGCCAGCAGATACAGTACCTACGAGCAGTACTTC.

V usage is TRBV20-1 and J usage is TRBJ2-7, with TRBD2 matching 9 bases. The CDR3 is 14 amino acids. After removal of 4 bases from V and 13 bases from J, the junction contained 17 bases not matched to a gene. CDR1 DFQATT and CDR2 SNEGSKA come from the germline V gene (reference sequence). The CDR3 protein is CSATQSGLASTNYF. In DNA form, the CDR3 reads TGCAGTGCTACCCAGTCAGGACTAGCGAGTACCAATTACTTC.

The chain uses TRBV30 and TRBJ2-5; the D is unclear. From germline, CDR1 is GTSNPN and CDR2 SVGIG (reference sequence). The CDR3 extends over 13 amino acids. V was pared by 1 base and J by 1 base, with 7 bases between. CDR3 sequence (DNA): TGTGCCTGGAGTGGGGCTGGCCAAGAGACCCAGTACTTC. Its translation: CAWSGAGQETQYF.

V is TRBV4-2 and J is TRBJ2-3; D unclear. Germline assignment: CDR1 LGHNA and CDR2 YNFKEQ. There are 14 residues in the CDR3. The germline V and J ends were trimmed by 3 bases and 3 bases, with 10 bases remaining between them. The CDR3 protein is CASSQSSQTDTQYF. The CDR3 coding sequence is TGTGCCAGCAGCCAGAGTAGTCAAACAGATACGCAGTATTTT.

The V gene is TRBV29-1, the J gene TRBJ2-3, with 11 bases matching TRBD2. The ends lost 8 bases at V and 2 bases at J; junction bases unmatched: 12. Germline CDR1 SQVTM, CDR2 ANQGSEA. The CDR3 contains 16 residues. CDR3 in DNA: TGCAGCACATTGGGGGTAGCGGGAGGGGTCACAGATACGCAGTATTTT. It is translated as CSTLGVAGGVTDTQYF.

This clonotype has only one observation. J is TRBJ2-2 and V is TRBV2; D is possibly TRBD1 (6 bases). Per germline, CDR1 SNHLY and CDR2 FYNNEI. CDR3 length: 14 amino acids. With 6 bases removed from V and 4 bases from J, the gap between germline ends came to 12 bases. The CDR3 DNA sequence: TGTGCCAGCAGCTTTGGACAGATCACCGGGGAGCTGTTTTTT. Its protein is CASSFGQITGELFF.

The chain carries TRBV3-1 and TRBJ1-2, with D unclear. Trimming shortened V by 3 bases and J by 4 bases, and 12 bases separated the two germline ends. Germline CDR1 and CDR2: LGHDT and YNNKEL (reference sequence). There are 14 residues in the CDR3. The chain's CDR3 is CASSQAGVGYGYTF. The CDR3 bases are TGTGCCAGCAGCCAGGCCGGGGTGGGCTATGGCTACACCTTC.

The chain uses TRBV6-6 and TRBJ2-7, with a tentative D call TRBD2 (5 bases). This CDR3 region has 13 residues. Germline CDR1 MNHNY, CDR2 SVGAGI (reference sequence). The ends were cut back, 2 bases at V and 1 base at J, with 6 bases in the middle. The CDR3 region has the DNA TGTGCCAGCAGTTACGAGGGTTCCTACGAGCAGTACTTC. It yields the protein CASSYEGSYEQYF.

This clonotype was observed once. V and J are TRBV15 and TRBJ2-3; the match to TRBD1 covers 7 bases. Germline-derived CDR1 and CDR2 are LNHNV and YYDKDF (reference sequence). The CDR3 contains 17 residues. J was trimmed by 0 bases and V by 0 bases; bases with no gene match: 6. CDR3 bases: TGTGCCACCAGCAGAGACGCCGGGACAGCCAGCACAGATACGCAGTATTTT. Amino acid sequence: CATSRDAGTASTDTQYF. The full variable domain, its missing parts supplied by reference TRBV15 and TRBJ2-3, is DAMVIQNPRYQVTQFGKPVTLSCSQTLNHNVMYWYQQKSSQAPKLLFHYYDKDFNNEADTPDNFQSRRPNTSFCFLDIRSPGLGDTAMYLCATSRDAGTASTDTQYFGPGTRLTVL.

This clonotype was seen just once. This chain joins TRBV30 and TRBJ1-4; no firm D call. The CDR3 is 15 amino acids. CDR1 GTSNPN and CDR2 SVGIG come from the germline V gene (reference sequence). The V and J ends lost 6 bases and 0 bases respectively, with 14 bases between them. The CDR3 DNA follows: TGTGCCTGTTCGGTGACCCACTCAACTAATGAAAAACTGTTTTTT. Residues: CACSVTHSTNEKLFF. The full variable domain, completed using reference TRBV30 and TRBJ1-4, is SQTIHQWPATLVQPVGSPLSLECTVEGTSNPNLYWYRQAAGRGLQLLFYSVGIGQISSEVPQNLSASRPQDRQFILSSKKLLLSDSGFYLCACSVTHSTNEKLFFGSGTQLSVL.

The DNA of the CDR3 is TGTGCCAGCAGCTACCGTGGCGGCACTGAAGCTTTCTTT. Its translation is CASSYRGGTEAFF. The chain is built from TRBV7-3 and TRBJ1-1; D remains unclear. This CDR3 comprises 13 residues. The V end lost 4 bases, the J end lost 4 bases, and 10 bases lay between the germline ends. Germline CDR1 is SGHTA and CDR2 is FQGTGA.

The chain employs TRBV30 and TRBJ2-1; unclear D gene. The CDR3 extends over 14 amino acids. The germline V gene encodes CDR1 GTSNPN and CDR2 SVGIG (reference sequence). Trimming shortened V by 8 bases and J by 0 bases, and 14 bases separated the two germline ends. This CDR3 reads CARSNHGSYNEQFF. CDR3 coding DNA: TGTGCCCGTTCCAACCACGGCTCCTACAATGAGCAGTTCTTC.

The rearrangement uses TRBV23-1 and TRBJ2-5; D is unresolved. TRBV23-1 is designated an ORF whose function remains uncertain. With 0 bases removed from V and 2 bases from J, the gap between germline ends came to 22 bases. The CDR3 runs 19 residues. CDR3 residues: CASSQSPLYKVWRQETQYF. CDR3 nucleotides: TGCGCCAGCAGTCAATCTCCCCTTTACAAGGTCTGGCGACAAGAGACCCAGTACTTC.

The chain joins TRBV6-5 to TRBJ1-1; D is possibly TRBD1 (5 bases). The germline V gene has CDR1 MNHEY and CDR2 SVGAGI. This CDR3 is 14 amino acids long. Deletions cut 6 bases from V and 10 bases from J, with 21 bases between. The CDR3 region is CASSPNRQPGRAFF. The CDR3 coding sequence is TGTGCCAGCAGCCCTAACCGACAGCCGGGGAGAGCTTTCTTT.

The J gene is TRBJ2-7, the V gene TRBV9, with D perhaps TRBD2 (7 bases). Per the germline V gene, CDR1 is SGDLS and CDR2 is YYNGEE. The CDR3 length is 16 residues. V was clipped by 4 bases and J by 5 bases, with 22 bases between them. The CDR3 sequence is CASSTAPGGGSDEQYF. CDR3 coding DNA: TGTGCCAGCAGCACCGCCCCCGGCGGGGGCTCGGACGAGCAGTACTTC.

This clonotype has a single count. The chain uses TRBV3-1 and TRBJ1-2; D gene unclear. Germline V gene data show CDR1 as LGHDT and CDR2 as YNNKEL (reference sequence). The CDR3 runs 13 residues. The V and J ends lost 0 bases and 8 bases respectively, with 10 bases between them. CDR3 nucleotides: TGTGCCAGCAGCCAAGACCGGATTTCCGGCTACACCTTC. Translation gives CASSQDRISGYTF.